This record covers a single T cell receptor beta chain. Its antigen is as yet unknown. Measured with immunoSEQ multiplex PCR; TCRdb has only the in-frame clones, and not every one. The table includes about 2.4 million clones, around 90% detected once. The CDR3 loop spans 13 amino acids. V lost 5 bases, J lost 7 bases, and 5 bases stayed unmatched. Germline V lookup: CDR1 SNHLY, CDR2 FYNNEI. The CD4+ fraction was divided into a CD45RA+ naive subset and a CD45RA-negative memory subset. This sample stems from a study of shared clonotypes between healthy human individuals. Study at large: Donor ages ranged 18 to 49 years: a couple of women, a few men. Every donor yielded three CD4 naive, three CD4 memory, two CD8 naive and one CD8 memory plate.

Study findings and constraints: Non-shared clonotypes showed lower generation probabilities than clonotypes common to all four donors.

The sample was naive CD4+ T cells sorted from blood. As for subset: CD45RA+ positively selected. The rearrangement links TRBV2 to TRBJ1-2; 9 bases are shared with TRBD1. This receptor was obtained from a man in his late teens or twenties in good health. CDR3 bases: TGTGCCAGCAGTCAACAGGGGGCGGCTGGCTACACCTTC. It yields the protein CASSQQGAAGYTF.